This record concerns one T cell receptor beta chain sequence. Its antigen remains undetermined. One end of the junction varies from germline; a read error may be responsible. This sample is drawn from a study of precursors of human CD4 cytotoxic T cells (dated by TCRdb to about 2018). Describing the broader study: In total, 13 to 15 donors contributed CD4+ memory subsets to the bulk TCR-seq analysis. Sequences for both the TCRalpha and TCRbeta chains came out of the TCR-seq analysis of 14 to 15 donors (table S7). What the study reported, not specific to this receptor: The limitation that the direction of differentiation between precursor and effector cells cannot be definitively established by a human observational design was noted by the authors. A larger fraction of IL-7Rhigh TEMRA clonotypes than of TEM or TCM clonotypes was made up of expanded effector clonotypes. More restricted TCR repertoires, with lower diversity and more expanded clonotypes, were shown by IL-7Rhigh and IL-7R- TEMRA subsets than by TCM and TEM subsets. Only 13 of the 14 donors were included in some bulk TCR-seq comparisons, which suggests that not every subset was available for every donor.

The sequencer was an Illumina MiSeq. Turning to the authors' computational methods: The Shannon-Wiener index, computed in VDJtools, was used to measure repertoire diversity. A TCRbeta clonotype counted as expanded if its clonotype frequency was 3 or higher. The public reads were reanalyzed by TCRdb: fastp trimming at Q25, MiXCR alignment, in-frame beta chains only. Every distinct CDR3 protein forms one entry, paired with its most common genes and DNA. For this entry, the V and J calls and clone size follow TCRdb and not the study's own pipeline. The sample table shows about 620 distinct CDR3 sequences, and about 20% are seen once. The ten most abundant clones make up approximately 18% of the sample. To test a precursor-effector relationship among CD4 cytotoxic T cells, bulk UMI-based TCR sequencing was performed on four sorted CD4+ memory subsets (TCM, TEM, IL-7Rhigh TEMRA, IL-7R- TEMRA). Cells were obtained from peripheral blood mononuclear cells isolated from human blood.

From the cysteine through the phenylalanine, the CDR3 covers 15 amino acids. Of all the DNA, just the CDR3 is kept, 45 bases in frame from base 1. The material sequenced was memory CD4+ T cells from blood (PBMCs). The receptor's source is a human donor in good health. The chain employs TRBV12-3 or TRBV12-4 and TRBJ2-1; a stretch of 14 junction bases matches TRBD2. The sequenced DNA is TGTGCCAGCAGTTCGGGACTAGCGGGGGCTTCAGTCCGTAACTTC. It translates as CASSSGLAGASVRNF.